This T cell receptor beta chain was sequenced in a study of early T cells in non-severe SARS-CoV-2 infection. Study-level results: The VDJdb matching leaned toward anti-spike CD8 responses and overlooked private and CD4 specificities.

This clonotype was recorded many times. Its antigen is as yet unknown. TCRdb processed the 5' RACE reads anew with MiXCR; each CDR3 protein has one entry. Of 37,000 or so distinct CDR3 sequences in the sample, 5% to 6.5% were seen once. V lost 6 bases, J lost 4 bases, and 6 bases stayed unmatched. Germline V lookup: CDR1 MNHEY, CDR2 SVGAGI. The CDR3 loop spans 15 amino acids. The rearrangement uses TRBV6-5 and TRBJ2-2, with TRBD1 matching over 9 bases. The clonotype was recovered from an adult who was a healthcare worker with PCR-confirmed SARS-CoV-2 infection or an uninfected control (not recorded which). Sequenced: whole blood. CDR3 loop: CASSLGQGSTGELFF. The CDR3, as DNA: TGTGCCAGCAGCTTAGGACAGGGGTCCACCGGGGAGCTGTTTTTT.